The rows below give T cell receptor beta chains drawn from one sample of a study of siplizumab effects on memory and regulatory T cells. Method: immunoSEQ multiplex PCR; TCRdb's copy keeps in-frame clones and lacks some. Here the sample spans roughly 60,000 clones, approximately 93% being singletons. Sequences were obtained from CD8+ T cells sorted from blood. These receptors were collected from a human donor in good health. Both conserved end residues are part of each CDR3. The order of the fields is J gene, D gene, V gene, clone size, CDR3 DNA, CDR3 protein. A D gene is named only where the DNA matches it firmly. Some rows mark clone size as missing; the rest say once, few, many or name a class of expanded clone.

J gene: TRBJ2-5; D gene: NA; V gene: TRBV10-3; clone size: NA; CDR3 DNA: TGTGCCATCAGGCCGGGGGCCCAAGAGACCCAGTACTTC; CDR3 protein: CAIRPGAQETQYF
J gene: TRBJ2-7; D gene: NA; V gene: TRBV27; clone size: NA; CDR3 DNA: TGTGCCAGCAGTCTGGGTGAGGTCTACGAGCAGTACTTC; CDR3 protein: CASSLGEVYEQYF
J gene: TRBJ2-7; D gene: NA; V gene: TRBV19; clone size: NA; CDR3 DNA: TGTGCCAGTAGTATAGGGTGGGGTCCCTTCAGCGAGCAGTACTTC; CDR3 protein: CASSIGWGPFSEQYF
J gene: TRBJ2-7; D gene: TRBD1; V gene: TRBV11-1; clone size: NA; CDR3 DNA: TGTGCCAGCAGCCACTCCGGGACAGCCTACGAGCAGTACTTC; CDR3 protein: CASSHSGTAYEQYF
J gene: TRBJ2-7; D gene: NA; V gene: TRBV6-5; clone size: NA; CDR3 DNA: TGTGCCAGCAGCTACCGAGACTCCTACGAGCAGTACTTC; CDR3 protein: CASSYRDSYEQYF
J gene: TRBJ2-5; D gene: TRBD1; V gene: TRBV9; clone size: NA; CDR3 DNA: TGTGCCAGCAGCGTAGCTGGGACAGATCAAGAGACCCAGTACTTC; CDR3 protein: CASSVAGTDQETQYF
J gene: TRBJ1-2; D gene: NA; V gene: TRBV10-3; clone size: NA; CDR3 DNA: TGTGCCATCAGTGACCCGGGACAAACTAACTATGGCTACACCTTC; CDR3 protein: CAISDPGQTNYGYTF
J gene: TRBJ1-5; D gene: NA; V gene: TRBV27; clone size: NA; CDR3 DNA: TGTGCCAGCAGTTTGGGGGGGAGCAATCAGCCCCAGCATTTT; CDR3 protein: CASSLGGSNQPQHF
J gene: TRBJ2-7; D gene: NA; V gene: TRBV5-5; clone size: NA; CDR3 DNA: TGTGCCAGCAGCTTGGGTAACCAGCGGTACTTC; CDR3 protein: CASSLGNQRYF
J gene: TRBJ2-1; D gene: TRBD2; V gene: TRBV5-1; clone size: NA; CDR3 DNA: TGCGCCAGCAGCTTGAGGGAGGGATACAATGAGCAGTTCTTC; CDR3 protein: CASSLREGYNEQFF
J gene: TRBJ1-1; D gene: TRBD1; V gene: TRBV6-4; clone size: NA; CDR3 DNA: TGTGCCAGCAAGGAAATGACAGGGGTTTTCTCCGAAGCTTTCTTT; CDR3 protein: CASKEMTGVFSEAFF
J gene: TRBJ2-4; D gene: NA; V gene: TRBV5-4; clone size: NA; CDR3 DNA: TGTGCCAGCAGCTTGTCAGTGGAGGACATTCAGTACTTC; CDR3 protein: CASSLSVEDIQYF
J gene: TRBJ2-1; D gene: NA; V gene: TRBV27; clone size: NA; CDR3 DNA: TGTGCCAGCAGTTTGGCGGCGGGGAGGAATGAGCAGTTCTTC; CDR3 protein: CASSLAAGRNEQFF
J gene: TRBJ2-5; D gene: NA; V gene: TRBV7-9; clone size: NA; CDR3 DNA: TGTGCCAGCAGCCCATCAGGGGTGCAAGAGACCCAGTACTTC; CDR3 protein: CASSPSGVQETQYF
J gene: TRBJ1-2; D gene: NA; V gene: TRBV7-2; clone size: NA; CDR3 DNA: TGTGCCAGCAGCCCCGGTGGGGGGCTGGGCGGTACGAACTATGGCTACACCTTC; CDR3 protein: CASSPGGGLGGTNYGYTF
J gene: TRBJ1-1; D gene: NA; V gene: TRBV22-1; clone size: NA; CDR3 DNA: TGTCCTGGGAGCACGACGACAGGGATGAACACTGAAGCTTTCTTT; CDR3 protein: CPGSTTTGMNTEAFF
J gene: TRBJ2-5; D gene: NA; V gene: TRBV6-5; clone size: NA; CDR3 DNA: TGTGCCAGCAGTTACGGCGAGACCCAGTACTTC; CDR3 protein: CASSYGETQYF
J gene: TRBJ1-1; D gene: NA; V gene: TRBV11-2; clone size: NA; CDR3 DNA: TGTGCCAGCAGGGACATTGGGACTGAAGCTTTCTTT; CDR3 protein: CASRDIGTEAFF
J gene: TRBJ1-1; D gene: NA; V gene: TRBV9; clone size: NA; CDR3 DNA: TGTGCCAGCAGCTCTGCCGGGACGGAGAACACTGAAGCTTTCTTT; CDR3 protein: CASSSAGTENTEAFF
J gene: TRBJ1-1; D gene: NA; V gene: TRBV13; clone size: NA; CDR3 DNA: TGTGCCAGCAGGCCAGAGGAGAACACTGAAGCTTTCTTT; CDR3 protein: CASRPEENTEAFF
J gene: TRBJ2-1; D gene: TRBD2; V gene: TRBV27; clone size: NA; CDR3 DNA: TGTGCCAGCAGCGATGGGGGACTAGCGGGAGGAGGGTACAATGAGCAGTTCTTC; CDR3 protein: CASSDGGLAGGGYNEQFF
J gene: TRBJ2-7; D gene: TRBD2; V gene: TRBV12-5; clone size: once; CDR3 DNA: TGTGCTAGTGGCCCTGGACTAGCGGGAGGCGACGAGCAGTACTTC; CDR3 protein: CASGPGLAGGDEQYF
J gene: TRBJ1-2; D gene: TRBD1; V gene: TRBV18; clone size: NA; CDR3 DNA: TGTGCCAGCTCACCCGCCGGGACAGGGCCCGACTATGGCTACACCTTC; CDR3 protein: CASSPAGTGPDYGYTF
J gene: TRBJ2-7; D gene: NA; V gene: TRBV28; clone size: NA; CDR3 DNA: TGTGCCAGCAGTGGGCGGGACAGCCTCTACGAGCAGTACTTC; CDR3 protein: CASSGRDSLYEQYF
J gene: TRBJ1-4; D gene: NA; V gene: TRBV13; clone size: NA; CDR3 DNA: TGTGCCAGCAGCTTAGTGGGGTCGGCTAATGAAAAACTGTTTTTT; CDR3 protein: CASSLVGSANEKLFF
J gene: TRBJ1-1; D gene: NA; V gene: TRBV4-1; clone size: NA; CDR3 DNA: TGCGCCAGCAGCCGAGTGGGAGGGGGGACGAGTGAAGCTTTCTTT; CDR3 protein: CASSRVGGGTSEAFF
J gene: TRBJ2-7; D gene: NA; V gene: TRBV28; clone size: NA; CDR3 DNA: TGTGCCAGCAGCCTGTCTTTTTTAGCGGCCTACGAGCAGTACTTC; CDR3 protein: CASSLSFLAAYEQYF
J gene: TRBJ2-7; D gene: TRBD1; V gene: TRBV7-2; clone size: once; CDR3 DNA: TGTGCCAGCAGCTTAGCGCCTAGGGGACAGGGTAACGAGCAGTACTTC; CDR3 protein: CASSLAPRGQGNEQYF